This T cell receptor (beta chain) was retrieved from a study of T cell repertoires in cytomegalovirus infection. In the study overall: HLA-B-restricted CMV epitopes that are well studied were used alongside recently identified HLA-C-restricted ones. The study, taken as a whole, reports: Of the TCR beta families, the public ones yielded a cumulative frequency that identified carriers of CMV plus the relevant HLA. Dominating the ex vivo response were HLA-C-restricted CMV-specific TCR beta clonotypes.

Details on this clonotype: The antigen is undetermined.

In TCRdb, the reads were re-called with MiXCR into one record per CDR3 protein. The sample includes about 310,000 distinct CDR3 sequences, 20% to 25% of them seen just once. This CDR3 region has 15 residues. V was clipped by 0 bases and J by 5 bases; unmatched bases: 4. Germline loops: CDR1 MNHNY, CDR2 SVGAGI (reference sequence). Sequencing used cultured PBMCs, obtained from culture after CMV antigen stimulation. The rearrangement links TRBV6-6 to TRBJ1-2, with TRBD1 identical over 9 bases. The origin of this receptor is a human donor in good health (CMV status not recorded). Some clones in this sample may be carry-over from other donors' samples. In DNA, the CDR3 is TGTGCCAGCAGTTACTCTACAGGGGGCTGGTATGGCTACACCTTC. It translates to CASSYSTGGWYGYTF.